The rows below give T cell receptor beta chains drawn from one sample of a study of breast tumors, draining lymph nodes, adjacent tissues. TCRdb independently ran MiXCR on the multiplex PCR reads; one entry per CDR3 protein. The table includes about 15,000 distinct CDR3 sequences, less than 65% detected once. Sequencing was carried out using tumor-adjacent breast tissue. The receptor set was obtained from a female donor with breast cancer. Some clones in this sample may be carry-over from other donors' samples. Each CDR3 is given with its conserved first and last residue. The D gene is left open where the match is weak. A clone size is listed for some rows: how often the clone was seen (once, few, many), or a class if it is expanded.

>NA|TRBD2|TRBJ2-3|TRBV7-9
CASGLKGSGRATDTQYF
TGTGCCAGCGGCCTCAAAGGTAGCGGGAGGGCCACAGATACGCAGTATTTT
>medium-sized|NA|TRBJ1-5|TRBV10-2
CASSESGHRNQPQHF
TGCGCCAGCAGTGAGTCGGGGCACCGCAATCAGCCCCAGCATTTT
>NA|NA|TRBJ2-7|TRBV20-1
CSYGGTYEQYF
TGCAGTTATGGCGGGACCTACGAGCAGTACTTC
>NA|NA|TRBJ2-1|TRBV7-3
CASSPRLVPYNEQFF
TGTGCCAGCAGCCCCAGACTAGTTCCCTACAATGAGCAGTTCTTC
>large|NA|TRBJ2-7|TRBV5-1
CASSLRAEGYEQYF
TGCGCCAGCAGCTTGAGAGCTGAGGGTTACGAGCAGTACTTC
>many|NA|TRBJ2-4|TRBV15
CATSRDRSRQGKNIQYF
TGTGCCACCAGCAGAGATCGGTCTCGGCAGGGGAAAAACATTCAGTACTTC
>many|NA|TRBJ1-3|TRBV6-5
CASTNSGSTGNTIYF
TGTGCCAGCACCAACTCGGGGAGTACTGGAAACACCATATATTTT
>medium-sized|TRBD2|TRBJ2-7|TRBV12-3/TRBV12-4
CASSSLAGINEQYF
TGTGCCAGCAGTTCGCTAGCGGGAATCAACGAGCAGTACTTC
>few|TRBD1|TRBJ1-2|TRBV12-3/TRBV12-4
CASSLIPGQGYGYTF
TGTGCCAGCAGTTTAATTCCGGGACAGGGGTATGGCTACACCTTC
>many|TRBD1|TRBJ1-3|TRBV11-2
CASSGRTGSSGNTIYF
TGTGCCAGCAGCGGTCGGACAGGGAGCTCTGGAAACACCATATATTTT
>NA|NA|TRBJ2-7|TRBV27
CACSVGQSYEQYF
TGCGCCTGCAGTGTCGGACAGTCCTACGAGCAGTACTTC
>NA|NA|TRBJ1-3|TRBV15
CATSSQGLAGNTIYF
TGTGCCACCAGCAGCCAGGGTCTTGCTGGAAACACCATATATTTT
>many|NA|TRBJ1-1|TRBV20-1
CSARAPNTEAFF
TGCAGTGCTAGAGCCCCGAACACTGAAGCTTTCTTT
>many|NA|TRBJ2-2|TRBV30
CAWSERYGELFF
TGTGCCTGGAGTGAGAGGTACGGGGAGCTGTTTTTT
>once|NA|TRBJ1-5|TRBV29-1
CSVASSGDQPQHF
TGCAGCGTTGCAAGTTCGGGTGATCAGCCCCAGCATTTT
>many|TRBD2|TRBJ2-1|TRBV20-1
CSARIIQGASGSNEQFF
TGCAGTGCTAGAATCATCCAGGGGGCTAGCGGGAGTAATGAGCAGTTCTTC
>few|TRBD2|TRBJ2-7|TRBV20-1
CSASSGLEVAYEQYF
TGCAGTGCTAGTTCGGGACTAGAGGTGGCCTACGAGCAGTACTTC